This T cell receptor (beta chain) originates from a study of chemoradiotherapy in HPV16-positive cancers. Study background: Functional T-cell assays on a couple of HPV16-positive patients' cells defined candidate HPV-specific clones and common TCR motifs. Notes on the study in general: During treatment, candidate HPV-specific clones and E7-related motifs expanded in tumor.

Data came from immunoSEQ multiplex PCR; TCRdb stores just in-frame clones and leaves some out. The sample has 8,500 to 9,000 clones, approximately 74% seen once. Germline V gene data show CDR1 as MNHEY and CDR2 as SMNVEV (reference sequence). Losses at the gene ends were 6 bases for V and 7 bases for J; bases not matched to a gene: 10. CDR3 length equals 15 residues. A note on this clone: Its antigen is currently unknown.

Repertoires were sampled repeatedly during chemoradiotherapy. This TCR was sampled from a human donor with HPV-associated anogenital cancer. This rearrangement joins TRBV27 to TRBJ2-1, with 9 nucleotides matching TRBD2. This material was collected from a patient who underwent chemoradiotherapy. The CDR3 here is CASSPQSGRSNEQFF. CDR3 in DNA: TGTGCCAGCAGCCCCCAGAGCGGGAGGTCAAATGAGCAGTTCTTC.